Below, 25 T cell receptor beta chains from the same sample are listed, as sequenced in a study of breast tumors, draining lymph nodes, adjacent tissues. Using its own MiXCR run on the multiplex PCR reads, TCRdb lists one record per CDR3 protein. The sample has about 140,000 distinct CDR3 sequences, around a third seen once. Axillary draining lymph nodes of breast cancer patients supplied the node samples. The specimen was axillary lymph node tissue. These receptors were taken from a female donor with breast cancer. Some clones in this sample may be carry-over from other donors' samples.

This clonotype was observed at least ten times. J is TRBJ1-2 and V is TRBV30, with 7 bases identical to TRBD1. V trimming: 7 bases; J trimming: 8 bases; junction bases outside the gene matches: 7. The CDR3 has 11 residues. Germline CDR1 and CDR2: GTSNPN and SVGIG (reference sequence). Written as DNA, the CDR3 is TGTGCCTCCATCTACAGGGGCGGCTACACCTTC. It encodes CASIYRGGYTF.

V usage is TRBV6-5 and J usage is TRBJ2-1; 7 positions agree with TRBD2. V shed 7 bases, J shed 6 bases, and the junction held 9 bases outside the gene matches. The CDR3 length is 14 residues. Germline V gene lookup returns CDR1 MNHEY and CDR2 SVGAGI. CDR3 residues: CASKQPGTTNEQFF. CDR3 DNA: TGTGCCAGCAAACAACCCGGGACTACCAATGAGCAGTTCTTC.

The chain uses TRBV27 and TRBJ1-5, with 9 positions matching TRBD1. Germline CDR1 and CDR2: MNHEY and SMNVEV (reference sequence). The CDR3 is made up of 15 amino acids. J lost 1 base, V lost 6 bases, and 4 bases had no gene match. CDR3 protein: CASSTGTGSNQPQHF. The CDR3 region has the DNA TGTGCCAGCAGCACCGGGACAGGGAGCAATCAGCCCCAGCATTTT.

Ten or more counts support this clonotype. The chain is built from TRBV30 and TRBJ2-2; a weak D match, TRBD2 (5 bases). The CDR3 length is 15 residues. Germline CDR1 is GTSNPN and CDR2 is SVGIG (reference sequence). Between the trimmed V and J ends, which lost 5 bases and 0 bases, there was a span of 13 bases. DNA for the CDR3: TGTGCCTGGTCGGCGGAGGATACGAACACCGGGGAGCTGTTTTTT. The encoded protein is CAWSAEDTNTGELFF.

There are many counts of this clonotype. CDR3 region: CSARANYGYTF. CDR3 nucleotides: TGCAGTGCTAGAGCTAACTATGGCTACACCTTC. The chain employs TRBV20-1 and TRBJ1-2; D ambiguous. Trimming shortened V by 1 base and J by 0 bases, and 0 bases separated the two germline ends. This CDR3 comprises 11 residues. The V gene's germline CDR1 is DFQATT and CDR2 SNEGSKA (reference sequence).

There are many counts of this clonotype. The CDR3 spells CASSPTGQETQYF. DNA for the CDR3: TGTGCCAGCAGTCCCACAGGCCAAGAGACCCAGTACTTC. The chain uses TRBV6-4 and TRBJ2-5; D possibly corresponds to TRBD1 (5 bases). With 5 bases removed from V and 1 base from J, the gap between germline ends came to 8 bases. CDR3 size: 13 residues. Germline V gene lookup returns CDR1 MRHNA and CDR2 SNTAGT.

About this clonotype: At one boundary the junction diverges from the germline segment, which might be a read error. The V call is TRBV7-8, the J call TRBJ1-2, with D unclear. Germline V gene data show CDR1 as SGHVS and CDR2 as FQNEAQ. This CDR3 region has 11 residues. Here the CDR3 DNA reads TGTGCCAGCAGCTCTGGGGATGGCTACGCCTTC. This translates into CASSSGDGYAF.

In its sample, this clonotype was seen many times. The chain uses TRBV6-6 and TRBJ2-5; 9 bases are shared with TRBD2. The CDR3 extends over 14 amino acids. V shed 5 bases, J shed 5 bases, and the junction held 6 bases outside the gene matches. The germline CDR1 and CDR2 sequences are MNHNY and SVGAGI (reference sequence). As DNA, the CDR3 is TGTGCCAGCAGTCACGGCGGGAGGGAGGAGACCCAGTACTTC. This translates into CASSHGGREETQYF.

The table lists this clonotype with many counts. Here the CDR3 DNA reads TGTGCCACCAGCAGAGTCGACAGGGTCACCGGGGAGCTGTTTTTT. Amino acid sequence: CATSRVDRVTGELFF. The chain is built from TRBV15 and TRBJ2-2; 7 bases agree with TRBD1. The CDR3 covers 15 residues. V shed 1 base, J shed 4 bases, and the junction held 3 bases outside the gene matches. Looked up from germline, CDR1 is LNHNV and CDR2 is YYDKDF (reference sequence).

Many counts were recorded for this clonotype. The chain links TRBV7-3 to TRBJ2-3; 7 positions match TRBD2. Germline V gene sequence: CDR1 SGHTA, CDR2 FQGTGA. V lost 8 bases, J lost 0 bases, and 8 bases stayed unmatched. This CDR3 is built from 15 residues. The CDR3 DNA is TGTGCCAGCTCCTATTCGGGGGGTAGCACAGATACGCAGTATTTT. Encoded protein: CASSYSGGSTDTQYF.

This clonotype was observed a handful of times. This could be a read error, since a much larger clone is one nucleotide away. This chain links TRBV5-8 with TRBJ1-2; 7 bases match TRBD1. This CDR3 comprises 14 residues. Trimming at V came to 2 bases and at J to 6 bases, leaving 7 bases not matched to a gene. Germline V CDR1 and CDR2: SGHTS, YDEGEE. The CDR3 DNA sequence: TGTGCCAGCAGCTTAAGGGGGCCCGGGAATGGCTACACCTTC. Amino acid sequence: CASSLRGPGNGYTF.

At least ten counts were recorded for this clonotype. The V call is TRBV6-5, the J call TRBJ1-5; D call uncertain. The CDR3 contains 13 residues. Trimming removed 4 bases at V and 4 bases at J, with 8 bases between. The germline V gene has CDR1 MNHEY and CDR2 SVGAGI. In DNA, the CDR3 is TGTGCCAGCAGTTCCCAGGTAAATCAGCCCCAGCATTTT. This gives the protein CASSSQVNQPQHF.

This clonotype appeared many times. CDR3 in DNA: TGTGCCAGCACTCCCTCTTCGGGACAGACCTACGAGCAGTACTTC. As protein: CASTPSSGQTYEQYF. The V and J genes are TRBV2 and TRBJ2-7; 7 bases fit TRBD1. V trimming: 7 bases; J trimming: 2 bases; junction bases outside the gene matches: 11. This CDR3 comprises 15 residues. CDR1 is SNHLY and CDR2 is FYNNEI in the germline V gene.

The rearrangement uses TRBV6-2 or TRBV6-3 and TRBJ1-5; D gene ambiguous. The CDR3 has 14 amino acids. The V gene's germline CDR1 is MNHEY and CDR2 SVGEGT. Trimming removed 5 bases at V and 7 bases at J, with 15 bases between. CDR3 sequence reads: CASSANQLGQPQHF. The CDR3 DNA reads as TGTGCCAGCAGTGCAAACCAGTTGGGGCAGCCCCAGCATTTT.

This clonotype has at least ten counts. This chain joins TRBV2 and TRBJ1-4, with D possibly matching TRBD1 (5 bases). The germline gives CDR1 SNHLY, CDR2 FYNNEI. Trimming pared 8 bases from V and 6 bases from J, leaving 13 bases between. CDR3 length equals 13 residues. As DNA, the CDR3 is TGTGCCAGCCAGGGCTTTGGGGATGAAAAACTGTTTTTT. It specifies CASQGFGDEKLFF.

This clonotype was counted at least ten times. Here the CDR3 reads CASSLTGTAAGYTF. The CDR3 DNA follows: TGTGCCAGCAGTCTTACCGGGACAGCGGCGGGCTACACCTTC. The V and J genes are TRBV27 and TRBJ1-2, with 7 nucleotides matching TRBD1. The CDR3 length is 14 residues. CDR1 MNHEY and CDR2 SMNVEV come from the germline V gene (reference sequence). Trimming took 5 bases from V and 8 from J; bases not matched to a gene: 11.

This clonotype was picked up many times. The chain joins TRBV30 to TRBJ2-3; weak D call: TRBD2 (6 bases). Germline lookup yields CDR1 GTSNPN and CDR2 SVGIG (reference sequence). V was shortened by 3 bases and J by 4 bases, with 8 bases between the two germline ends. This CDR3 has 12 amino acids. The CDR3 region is CAWSGSADTQYF. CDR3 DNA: TGTGCCTGGAGCGGGAGCGCAGATACGCAGTATTTT. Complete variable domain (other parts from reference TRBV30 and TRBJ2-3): SQTIHQWPATLVQPVGSPLSLECTVEGTSNPNLYWYRQAAGRGLQLLFYSVGIGQISSEVPQNLSASRPQDRQFILSSKKLLLSDSGFYLCAWSGSADTQYFGPGTRLTVL.

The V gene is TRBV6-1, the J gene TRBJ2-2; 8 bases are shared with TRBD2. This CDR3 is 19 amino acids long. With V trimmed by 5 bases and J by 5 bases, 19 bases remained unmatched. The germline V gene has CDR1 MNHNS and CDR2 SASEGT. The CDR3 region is CASSQEGGGGIGYTGELFF. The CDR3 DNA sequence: TGTGCCAGCAGTCAAGAAGGTGGCGGGGGGATTGGGTATACCGGGGAGCTGTTTTTT.

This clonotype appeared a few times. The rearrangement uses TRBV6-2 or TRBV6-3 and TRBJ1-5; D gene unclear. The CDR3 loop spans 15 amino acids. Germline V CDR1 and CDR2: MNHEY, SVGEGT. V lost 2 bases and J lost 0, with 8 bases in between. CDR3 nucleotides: TGTGCCAGCAGTTACATCCAGAATAGCAATCAGCCCCAGCATTTT. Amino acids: CASSYIQNSNQPQHF.

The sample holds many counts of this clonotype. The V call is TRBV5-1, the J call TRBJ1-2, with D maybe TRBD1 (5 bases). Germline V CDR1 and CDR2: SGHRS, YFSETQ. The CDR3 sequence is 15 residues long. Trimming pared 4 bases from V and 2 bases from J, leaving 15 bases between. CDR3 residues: CASSPLDTTNYGYTF. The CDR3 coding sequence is TGCGCCAGCAGCCCTCTGGACACGACAAACTATGGCTACACCTTC.

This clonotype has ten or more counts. CDR3 in amino acids: CASSAGQVGDQPQHF. CDR3 in DNA: TGTGCCAGTAGTGCCGGACAGGTCGGGGATCAGCCCCAGCATTTT. The chain couples TRBV19 to TRBJ1-5, with TRBD1 identical over 7 bases. Germline trimming cut 5 bases from V and 5 bases from J; bases unmatched to any gene: 9. Germline CDR1 LNHDA, CDR2 SQIVND (reference sequence). The CDR3 has 15 residues.

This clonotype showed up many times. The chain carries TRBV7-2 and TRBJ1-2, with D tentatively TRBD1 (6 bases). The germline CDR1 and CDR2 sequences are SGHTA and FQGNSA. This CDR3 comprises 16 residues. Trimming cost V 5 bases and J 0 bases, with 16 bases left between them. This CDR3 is CASSPKPRGANYGYTF. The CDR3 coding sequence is TGTGCCAGCAGCCCGAAACCCAGGGGAGCTAACTATGGCTACACCTTC.

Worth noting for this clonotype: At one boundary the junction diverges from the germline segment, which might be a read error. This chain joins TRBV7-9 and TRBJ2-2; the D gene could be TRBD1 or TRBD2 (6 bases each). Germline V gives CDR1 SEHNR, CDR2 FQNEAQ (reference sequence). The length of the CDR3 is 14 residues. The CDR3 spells CASRPLGGSGEPFF. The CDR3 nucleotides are TGTGCCAGCAGGCCACTAGGGGGTTCGGGGGAGCCGTTTTTT.

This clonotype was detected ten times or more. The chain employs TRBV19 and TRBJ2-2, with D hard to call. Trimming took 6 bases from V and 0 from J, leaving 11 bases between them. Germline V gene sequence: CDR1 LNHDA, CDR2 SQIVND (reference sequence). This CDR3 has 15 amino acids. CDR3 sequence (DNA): TGTGCCAGTAGCGAAACGCAGGCGAACACCGGGGAGCTGTTTTTT. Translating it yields CASSETQANTGELFF.

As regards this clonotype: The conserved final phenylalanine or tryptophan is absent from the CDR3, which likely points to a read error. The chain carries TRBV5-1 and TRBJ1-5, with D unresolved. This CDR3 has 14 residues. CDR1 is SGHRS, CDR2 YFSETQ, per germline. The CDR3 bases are TGCGCCAGCAGCTCAGGAGTCTCGAATCACCCCCAGCATTTG. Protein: CASSSGVSNHPQHL.